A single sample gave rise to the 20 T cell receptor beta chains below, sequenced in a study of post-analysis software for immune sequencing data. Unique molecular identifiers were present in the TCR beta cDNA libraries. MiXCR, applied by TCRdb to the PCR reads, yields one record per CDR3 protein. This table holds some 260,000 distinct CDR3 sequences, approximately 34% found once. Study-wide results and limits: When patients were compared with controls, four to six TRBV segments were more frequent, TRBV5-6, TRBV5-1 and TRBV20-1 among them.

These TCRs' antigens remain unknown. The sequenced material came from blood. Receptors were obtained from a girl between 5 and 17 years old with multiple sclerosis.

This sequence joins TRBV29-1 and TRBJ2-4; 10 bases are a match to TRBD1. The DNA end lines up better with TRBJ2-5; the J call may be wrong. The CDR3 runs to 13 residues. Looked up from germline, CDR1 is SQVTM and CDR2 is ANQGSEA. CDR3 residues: CSVERGQGETQYF. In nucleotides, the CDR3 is TGCAGCGTTGAAAGGGGACAGGGGGAGACCCAGTACTTC.

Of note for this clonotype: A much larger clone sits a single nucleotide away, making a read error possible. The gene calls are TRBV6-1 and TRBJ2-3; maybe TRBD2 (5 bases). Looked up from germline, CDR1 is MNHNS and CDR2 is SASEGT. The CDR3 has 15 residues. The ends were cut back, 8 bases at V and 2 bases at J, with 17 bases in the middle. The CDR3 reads CASGGGTTNTDTQYF. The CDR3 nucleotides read TGTGCCAGCGGCGGAGGAACTACCAACACAGATACGCAGTATTTT.

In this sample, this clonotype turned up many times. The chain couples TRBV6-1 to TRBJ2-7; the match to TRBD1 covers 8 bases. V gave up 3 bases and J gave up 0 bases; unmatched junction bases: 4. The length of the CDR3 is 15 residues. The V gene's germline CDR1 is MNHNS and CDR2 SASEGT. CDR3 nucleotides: TGTGCCAGCAGTGACGCAGGACAGGGCTCCTACGAGCAGTACTTC. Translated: CASSDAGQGSYEQYF.

CDR3 in amino acids: CASSPIPDRLGYTF. In nucleotides, the CDR3 is TGTGCCAGCTCACCAATTCCGGACCGGCTCGGCTACACCTTC. The V gene is TRBV18, the J gene TRBJ1-2; D uncertain. The length of the CDR3 is 14 residues. The V end was cut by 2 bases, the J end by 8 bases, with 15 bases between. The germline CDR1 and CDR2 sequences are KGHSH and LQKENI.

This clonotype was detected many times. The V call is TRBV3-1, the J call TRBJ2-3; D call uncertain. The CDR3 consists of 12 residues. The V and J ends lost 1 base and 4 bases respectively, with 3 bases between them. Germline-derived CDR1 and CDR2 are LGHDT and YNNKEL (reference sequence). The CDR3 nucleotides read TGTGCCAGCAGCCAAGGCCCAGATACGCAGTATTTT. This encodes CASSQGPDTQYF.

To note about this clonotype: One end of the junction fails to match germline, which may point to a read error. CDR3 amino acids: CANSPMSLVHNEQFF. Written as DNA, the CDR3 is TGTGCCAACAGTCCCATGTCGCTGGTTCACAATGAGCAGTTCTTC. V and J are TRBV27 and TRBJ2-1; D gene ambiguous. The germline gives CDR1 MNHEY, CDR2 SMNVEV (reference sequence). The CDR3 covers 15 residues.

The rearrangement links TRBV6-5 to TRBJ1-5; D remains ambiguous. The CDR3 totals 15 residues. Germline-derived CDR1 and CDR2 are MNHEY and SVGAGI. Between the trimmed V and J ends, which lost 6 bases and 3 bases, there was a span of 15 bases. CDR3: CASSPKIVNNQPQHF. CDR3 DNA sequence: TGTGCCAGCAGCCCTAAGATAGTGAACAATCAGCCCCAGCATTTT.

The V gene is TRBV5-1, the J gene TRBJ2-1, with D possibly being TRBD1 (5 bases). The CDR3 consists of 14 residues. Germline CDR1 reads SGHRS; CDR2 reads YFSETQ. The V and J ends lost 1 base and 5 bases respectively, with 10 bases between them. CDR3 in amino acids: CASSLNPRDNEQFF. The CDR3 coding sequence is TGCGCCAGCAGCTTGAATCCCAGGGACAATGAGCAGTTCTTC.

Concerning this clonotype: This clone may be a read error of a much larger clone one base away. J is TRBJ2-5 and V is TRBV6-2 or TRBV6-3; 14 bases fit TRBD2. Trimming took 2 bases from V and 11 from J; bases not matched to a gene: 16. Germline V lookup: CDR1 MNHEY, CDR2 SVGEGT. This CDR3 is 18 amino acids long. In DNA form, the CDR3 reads TGTGCCAGCAGTTACGGGACTAGCGGGGGACCCAGCTACAATGAGCAGTACTTC. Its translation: CASSYGTSGGPSYNEQYF.

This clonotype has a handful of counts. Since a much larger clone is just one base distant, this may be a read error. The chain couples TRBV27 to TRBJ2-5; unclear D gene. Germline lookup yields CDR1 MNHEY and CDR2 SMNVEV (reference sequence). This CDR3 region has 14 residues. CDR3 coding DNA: TGTGCCAGCAACGAGGCAGGCCGACAAGAGTCCCAGTACTTC. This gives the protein CASNEAGRQESQYF.

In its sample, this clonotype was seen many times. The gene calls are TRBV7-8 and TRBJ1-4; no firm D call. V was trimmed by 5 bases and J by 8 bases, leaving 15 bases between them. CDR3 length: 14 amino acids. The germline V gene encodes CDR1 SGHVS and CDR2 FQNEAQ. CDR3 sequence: CASSARPSGEKLFF. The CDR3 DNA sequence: TGTGCCAGCAGCGCAAGACCCAGTGGAGAAAAACTGTTTTTT.

The chain's CDR3 is CASSFTRVKDTQYF. As DNA, the CDR3 is TGCGCCAGCAGCTTCACCAGGGTTAAAGATACGCAGTATTTT. The chain combines TRBV5-1 with TRBJ2-3; tentatively, D is TRBD1 (5 bases). Trimming left V 2 bases short and J 5 bases short, with 12 bases between. This CDR3 has 14 amino acids. Germline V lookup: CDR1 SGHRS, CDR2 YFSETQ.

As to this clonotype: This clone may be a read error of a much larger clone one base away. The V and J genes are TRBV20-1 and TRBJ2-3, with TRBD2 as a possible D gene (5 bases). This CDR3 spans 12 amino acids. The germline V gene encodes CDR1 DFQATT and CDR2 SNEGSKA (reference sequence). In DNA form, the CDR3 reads TGCAATGCTAGGCGGGTAACAGATACGCAGTATTTT. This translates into CNARRVTDTQYF.

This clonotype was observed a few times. The DNA for the CDR3 is TGTGCCAGCAGCCCGACTAGCGGGGGGGCCCGGGGTGAGCAGTTCTTC. Amino acid sequence: CASSPTSGGARGEQFF. The chain employs TRBV5-5 and TRBJ2-1, with 14 bases that match TRBD2. Germline values: CDR1 SGHKS, CDR2 YYEKEE (reference sequence). This CDR3 is built from 16 residues. Trimming took 4 bases from V and 9 from J; bases not matched to a gene: 9.

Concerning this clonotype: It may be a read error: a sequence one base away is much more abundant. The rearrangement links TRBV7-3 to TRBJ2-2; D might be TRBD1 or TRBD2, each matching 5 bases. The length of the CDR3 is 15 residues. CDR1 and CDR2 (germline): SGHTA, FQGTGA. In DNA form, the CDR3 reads TGTGCCAGCAGCCCCTCCAGGGTGGACACCGGGGAGCGGTTTTTT. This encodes CASSPSRVDTGERFF.

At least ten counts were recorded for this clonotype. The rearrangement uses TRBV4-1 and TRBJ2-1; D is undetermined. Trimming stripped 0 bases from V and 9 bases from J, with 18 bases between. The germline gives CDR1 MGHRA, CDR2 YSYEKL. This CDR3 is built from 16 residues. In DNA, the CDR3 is TGCGCCAGCAGCCAAGAAAGCCAGGCCCCTCACCTTGAGCAGTTCTTC. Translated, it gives CASSQESQAPHLEQFF.

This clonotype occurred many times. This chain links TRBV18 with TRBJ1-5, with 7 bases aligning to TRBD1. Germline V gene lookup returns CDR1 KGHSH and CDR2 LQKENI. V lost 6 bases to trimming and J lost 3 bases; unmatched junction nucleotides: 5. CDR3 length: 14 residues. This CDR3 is CASSSDRDNQPQHF. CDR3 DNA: TGTGCCAGCTCTTCCGACAGGGACAATCAGCCCCAGCATTTT. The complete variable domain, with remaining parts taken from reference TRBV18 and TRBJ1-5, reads NAGVMQNPRHLVRRRGQEARLRCSPMKGHSHVYWYRQLPEEGLKFMVYLQKENIIDESGMPKERFSAEFPKEGPSILRIQQVVRGDSAAYFCASSSDRDNQPQHFGDGTRLSIL.

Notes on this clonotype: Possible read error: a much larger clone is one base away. The CDR3 nucleotides read TGTGCCAGCAGAGGGCCCGCTCAGCCCCAGCATTTT. Its protein product is CASRGPAQPQHF. The chain combines TRBV6-1 with TRBJ1-5, with D unresolved. V dropped 6 bases and J dropped 6 bases, with 9 bases sitting between them. The CDR3 loop spans 12 amino acids. Germline lookup yields CDR1 MNHNS and CDR2 SASEGT.

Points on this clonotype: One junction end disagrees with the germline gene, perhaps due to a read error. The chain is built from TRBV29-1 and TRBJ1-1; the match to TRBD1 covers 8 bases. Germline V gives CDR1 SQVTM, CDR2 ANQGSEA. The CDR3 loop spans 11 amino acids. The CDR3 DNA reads TGCAGCCACAGGGGGAACACTGGAGCTTTCTTT. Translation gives CSHRGNTGAFF.

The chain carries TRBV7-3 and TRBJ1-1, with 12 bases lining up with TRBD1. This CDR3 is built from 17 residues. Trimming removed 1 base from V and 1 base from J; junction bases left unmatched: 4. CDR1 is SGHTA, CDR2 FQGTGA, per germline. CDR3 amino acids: CASSLIAGQGANTEAFF. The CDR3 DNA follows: TGTGCCAGCAGCTTAATCGCGGGACAGGGGGCGAACACTGAAGCTTTCTTT.